This section outlines one TCR beta chain sequence together with its context. Its specificity is not known. Time point here: recipient sample about 28 days before transplant, after cytoreduction. Blood collection times were about day -28 and days 30, 100, 180 posttransplant. Repertoires were generated with immunoSEQ multiplex PCR, while TCRdb's copy carries only in-frame clones and drops some. The data show approximately 9,000 clones, with more than 65% seen just once and around 33% held by the top ten. V lost 4 bases, J lost 4 bases, and 11 bases stayed unmatched. The CDR3 spans 16 residues. Germline lookup yields CDR1 SGHKS and CDR2 YYEKEE (reference sequence). This entry is derived from a study of T cell clonotyping in hematopoietic cell transplantation. Findings of the study overall: At the given depth, recipient repertoires were over 95% de novo clonotypes. Recipient TCR diversity dropped after transplant; expanded clonotypes rose from day 30 to 180.

Sequences were derived from peripheral blood mononuclear cells, sampled before stem cell transplant. The clonotype originates from a man between 60 and 70 years old with acute myeloid leukemia. Some clones in this sample may be carry-over from other donors' samples. This chain uses TRBV5-5 with TRBJ1-1; 9 nucleotides line up with TRBD1. CDR3 sequence (DNA): TGTGCCAGCAGCCGTGGGACAGGGTCGGCGGGCACTGAAGCTTTCTTT. Translated: CASSRGTGSAGTEAFF.